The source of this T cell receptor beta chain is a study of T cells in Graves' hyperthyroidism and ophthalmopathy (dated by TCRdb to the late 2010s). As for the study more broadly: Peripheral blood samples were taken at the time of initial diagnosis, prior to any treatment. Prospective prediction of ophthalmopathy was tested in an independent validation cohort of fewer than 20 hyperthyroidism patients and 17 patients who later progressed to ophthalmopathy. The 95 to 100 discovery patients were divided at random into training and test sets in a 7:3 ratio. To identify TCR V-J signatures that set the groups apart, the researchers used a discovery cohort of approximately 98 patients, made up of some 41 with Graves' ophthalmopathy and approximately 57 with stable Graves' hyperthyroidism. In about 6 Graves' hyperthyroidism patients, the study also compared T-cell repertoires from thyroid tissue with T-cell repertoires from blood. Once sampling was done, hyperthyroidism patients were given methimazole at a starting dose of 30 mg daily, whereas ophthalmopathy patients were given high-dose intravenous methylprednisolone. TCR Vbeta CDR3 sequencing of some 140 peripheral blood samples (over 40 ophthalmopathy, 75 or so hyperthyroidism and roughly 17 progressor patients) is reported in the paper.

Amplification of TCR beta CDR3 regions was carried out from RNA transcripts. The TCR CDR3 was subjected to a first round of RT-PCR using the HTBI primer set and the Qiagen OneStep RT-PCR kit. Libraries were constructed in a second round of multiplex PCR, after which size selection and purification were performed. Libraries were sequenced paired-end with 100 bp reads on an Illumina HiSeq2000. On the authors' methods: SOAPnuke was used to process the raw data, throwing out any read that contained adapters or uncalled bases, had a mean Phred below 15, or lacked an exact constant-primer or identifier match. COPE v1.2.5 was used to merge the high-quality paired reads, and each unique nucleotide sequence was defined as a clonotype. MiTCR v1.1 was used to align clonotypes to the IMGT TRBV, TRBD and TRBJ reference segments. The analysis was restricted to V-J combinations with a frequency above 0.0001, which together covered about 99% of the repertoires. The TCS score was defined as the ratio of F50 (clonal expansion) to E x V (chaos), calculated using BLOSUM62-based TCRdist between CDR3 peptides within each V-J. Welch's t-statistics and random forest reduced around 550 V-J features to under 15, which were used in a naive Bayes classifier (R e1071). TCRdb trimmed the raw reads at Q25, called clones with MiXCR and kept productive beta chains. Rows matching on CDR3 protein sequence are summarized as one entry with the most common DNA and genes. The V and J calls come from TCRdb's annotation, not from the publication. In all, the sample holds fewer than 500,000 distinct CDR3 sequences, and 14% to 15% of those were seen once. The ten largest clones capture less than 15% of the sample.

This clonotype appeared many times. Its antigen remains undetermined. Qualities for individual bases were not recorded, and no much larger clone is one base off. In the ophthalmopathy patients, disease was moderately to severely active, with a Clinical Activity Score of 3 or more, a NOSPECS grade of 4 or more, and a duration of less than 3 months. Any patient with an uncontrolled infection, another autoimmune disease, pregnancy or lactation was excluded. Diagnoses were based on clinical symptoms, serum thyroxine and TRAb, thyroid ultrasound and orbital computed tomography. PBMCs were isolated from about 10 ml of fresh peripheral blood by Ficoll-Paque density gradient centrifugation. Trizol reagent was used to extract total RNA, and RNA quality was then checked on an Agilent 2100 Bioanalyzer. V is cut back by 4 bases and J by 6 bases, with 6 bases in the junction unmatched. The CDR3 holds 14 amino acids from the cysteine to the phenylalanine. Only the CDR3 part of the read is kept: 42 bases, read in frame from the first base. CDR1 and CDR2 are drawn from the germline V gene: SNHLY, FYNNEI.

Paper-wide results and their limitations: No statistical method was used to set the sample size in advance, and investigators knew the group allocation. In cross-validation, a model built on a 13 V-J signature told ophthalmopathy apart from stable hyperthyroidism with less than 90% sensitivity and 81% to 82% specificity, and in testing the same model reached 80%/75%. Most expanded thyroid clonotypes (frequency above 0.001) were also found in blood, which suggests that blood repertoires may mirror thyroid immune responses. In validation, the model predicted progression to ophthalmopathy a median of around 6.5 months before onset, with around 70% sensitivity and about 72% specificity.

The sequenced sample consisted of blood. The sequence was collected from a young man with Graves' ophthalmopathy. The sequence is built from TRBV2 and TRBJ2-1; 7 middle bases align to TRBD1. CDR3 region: CASSAGTASNEQFF. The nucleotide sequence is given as TGTGCCAGCAGTGCCGGGACAGCCTCCAATGAGCAGTTCTTC.